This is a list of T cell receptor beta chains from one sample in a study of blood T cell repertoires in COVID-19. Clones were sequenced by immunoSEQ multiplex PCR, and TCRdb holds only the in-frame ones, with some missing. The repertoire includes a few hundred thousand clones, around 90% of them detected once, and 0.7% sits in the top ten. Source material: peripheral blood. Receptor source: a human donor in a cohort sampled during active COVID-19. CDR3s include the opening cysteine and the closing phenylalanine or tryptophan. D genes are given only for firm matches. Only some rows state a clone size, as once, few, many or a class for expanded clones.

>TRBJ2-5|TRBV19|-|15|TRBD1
CASSFAGTGGETQYF
TGTGCCAGTAGCTTCGCCGGGACAGGGGGAGAGACCCAGTACTTC
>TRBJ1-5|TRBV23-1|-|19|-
CASSSDLYWTVYSNQPQHF
TGCGCCAGCAGCTCGGACCTCTATTGGACTGTATATAGCAATCAGCCCCAGCATTTT
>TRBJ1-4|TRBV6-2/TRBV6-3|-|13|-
CASSRGANEKLFF
TGTGCCAGCAGCCGCGGGGCGAATGAAAAACTGTTTTTT
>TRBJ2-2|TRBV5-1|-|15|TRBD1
CASSVDRGYAGELFF
TGCGCCAGCAGCGTGGACAGGGGGTACGCCGGGGAGCTGTTTTTT
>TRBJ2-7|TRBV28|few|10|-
CASRSYEQYF
TGTGCCAGCAGGAGCTACGAGCAGTACTTC
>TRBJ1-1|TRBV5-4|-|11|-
CASSQGRMAFF
TGTGCCAGCAGCCAGGGTAGAATGGCTTTCTTT
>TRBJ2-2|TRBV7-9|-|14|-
CASGMTGDTGELFF
TGTGCCAGCGGCATGACAGGAGACACCGGGGAGCTGTTTTTT
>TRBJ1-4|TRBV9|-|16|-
CASSVAPAATNEKLFF
TGTGCCAGCAGCGTAGCCCCAGCGGCAACTAATGAAAAACTGTTTTTT
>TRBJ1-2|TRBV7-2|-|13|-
CASSQGLRYGYTF
TGTGCCAGCAGCCAGGGACTTCGGTATGGCTACACCTTC
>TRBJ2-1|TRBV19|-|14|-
CASTLISGDNEQFF
TGTGCCAGTACCCTTATAAGCGGTGACAATGAGCAGTTCTTC
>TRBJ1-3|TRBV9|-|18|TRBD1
CASSVGSGQGISGNTIYF
TGTGCCAGCAGCGTAGGATCGGGACAGGGCATCTCTGGAAACACCATATATTTT
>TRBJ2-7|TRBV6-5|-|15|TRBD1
CASSYSTGDFYEQYF
TGTGCCAGCAGTTACTCAACAGGGGATTTCTACGAGCAGTACTTC
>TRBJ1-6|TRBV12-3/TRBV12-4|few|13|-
CASVGGLGSPLHF
TGTGCCAGCGTGGGGGGGTTGGGGTCACCCCTCCACTTT
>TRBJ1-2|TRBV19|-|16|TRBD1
CASSIARDRVGFGYTF
TGTGCCAGTAGTATAGCCCGGGACAGGGTAGGATTTGGCTACACCTTC
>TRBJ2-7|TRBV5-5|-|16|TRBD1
CASSLVGQGIQYEQYF
TGTGCCAGCAGCTTGGTGGGACAGGGGATTCAATACGAGCAGTACTTC
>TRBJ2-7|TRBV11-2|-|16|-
CASSLIMGARAYEQYF
TGTGCCAGCAGCTTAATAATGGGGGCACGAGCCTACGAGCAGTACTTC
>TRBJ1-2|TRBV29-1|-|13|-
CSVEGSEAYGYTF
TGCAGCGTTGAAGGCAGTGAGGCCTATGGCTACACCTTC
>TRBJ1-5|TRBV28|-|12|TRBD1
CASVSTGSTQHF
TGTGCCAGCGTCTCGACAGGGAGTACCCAGCATTTT
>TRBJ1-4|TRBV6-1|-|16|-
CASSESFSGANEKLFF
TGTGCCAGCAGTGAAAGTTTCTCAGGGGCTAATGAAAAACTGTTTTTT
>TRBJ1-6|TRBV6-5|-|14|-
CASSYGGFNSPLHF
TGTGCCAGCAGTTACGGCGGATTTAATTCACCCCTCCACTTT